Detailed here is one T cell receptor beta chain. The antigen is undetermined. PBMCs stored at -80 C, 2 million in total, were the source of the unsorted libraries. This sample is part of a study of neurological immune-mediated disorders. Study summary: Secondary progressive disease was present in 3, and relapsing-remitting disease in approximately 30, of the 35 or so multiple sclerosis patients.

TCRdb independently ran MiXCR on the 5' RACE reads; one entry per CDR3 protein. The top ten hold 6.5% to 7.5% of the sample, which has 50,000 to 80,000 distinct CDR3 sequences, under 5% seen once. Study-level results: One cluster of related CDR3 sequences contained, by phylogenetic grouping, the repertoires of 18 of 34 multiple sclerosis patients and formed a possible signature. None of the CDR3 amino acid sequences of expanded clones recurred across subjects, suggesting private repertoires in all groups.

V dropped 1 base and J dropped 4; count of bases not matched to a gene: 2. In germline, CDR1 is DFQATT, CDR2 SNEGSKA (reference sequence). The CDR3 loop spans 14 amino acids. The receptor was isolated from a man aged 25 to 40 with multiple sclerosis. The rearrangement links TRBV20-1 to TRBJ1-1; 11 positions match TRBD1. Sequenced sample: PBMCs. The CDR3 DNA reads TGCAGTGCTAGAGTCGGGACAGGGGGCACTGAAGCTTTCTTT. This encodes CSARVGTGGTEAFF.